This T cell receptor beta chain is drawn from a study of memory CD4+ T cells and cytomegalovirus serostatus. Study details: This sample comes from healthy Belgian adults, under 10 CMV seropositive, roughly 22 seronegative. Study results and limitations: Of under 200 reported CMV TCRbeta sequences, under 80 were found in memory CD4+ repertoires.

Losses at the gene ends were 3 bases for V and 3 bases for J; bases not matched to a gene: 8. This CDR3 comprises 16 residues. Germline V gene sequence: CDR1 LNHDA, CDR2 SQIVND (reference sequence). This clone was recorded many times. Its antigen is unknown. Single viable CD3+CD4+CD8-CD45RO+ cells were sorted as the memory CD4+ T cells. Measured with immunoSEQ multiplex PCR; TCRdb has only the in-frame clones, and not every one. The table lists some 60,000 clones, roughly 77% of them singletons. This receptor was taken from an adult in good health and CMV-seropositive. This chain joins TRBV19 and TRBJ1-3, with 7 bases that match TRBD1. The sequencing sample was made of memory CD4+ T cells from blood. The CDR3 DNA is TGTGCCAGTAGTATGACGACAGGGTTAGGTGGAAACACCATATATTTT. Its protein product is CASSMTTGLGGNTIYF. Full variable domain (rest looked up from reference TRBV19 and TRBJ1-3): DGGITQSPKYLFRKEGQNVTLSCEQNLNHDAMYWYRQDPGQGLRLIYYSQIVNDFQKGDIAEGYSVSREKKESFPLTVTSAQKNPTAFYLCASSMTTGLGGNTIYFGEGSWLTVV.